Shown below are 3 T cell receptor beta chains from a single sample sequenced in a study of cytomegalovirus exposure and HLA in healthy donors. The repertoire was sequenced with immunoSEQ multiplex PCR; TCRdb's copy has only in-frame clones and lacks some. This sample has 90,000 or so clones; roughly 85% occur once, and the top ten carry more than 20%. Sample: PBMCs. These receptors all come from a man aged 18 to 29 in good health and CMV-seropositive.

CDR3 nucleotides: TGTGCCAGCAGCTTAGGTGGGACAGTAGAAGTGGAAGCTTTCTTT. It is translated as CASSLGGTVEVEAFF. The chain combines TRBV7-9 with TRBJ1-1; 7 nucleotides agree with TRBD1. Germline V gives CDR1 SEHNR, CDR2 FQNEAQ (reference sequence). The CDR3 covers 15 residues. V gave up 1 base and J gave up 8 bases; unmatched junction bases: 10.

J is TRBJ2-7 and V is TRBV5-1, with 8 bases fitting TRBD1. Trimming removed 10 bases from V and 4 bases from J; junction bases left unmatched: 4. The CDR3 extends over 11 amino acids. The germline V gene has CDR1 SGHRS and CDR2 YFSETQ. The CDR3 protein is CASRQGYEQYF. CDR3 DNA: TGCGCCTCCCGACAGGGGTACGAGCAGTACTTC.

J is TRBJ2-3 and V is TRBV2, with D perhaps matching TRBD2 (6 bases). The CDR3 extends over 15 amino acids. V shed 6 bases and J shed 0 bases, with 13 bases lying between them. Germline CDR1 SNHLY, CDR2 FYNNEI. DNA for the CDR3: TGTGCCAGCAGAGCCGGGACTGGGAGCACAGATACGCAGTATTTT. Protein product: CASRAGTGSTDTQYF.